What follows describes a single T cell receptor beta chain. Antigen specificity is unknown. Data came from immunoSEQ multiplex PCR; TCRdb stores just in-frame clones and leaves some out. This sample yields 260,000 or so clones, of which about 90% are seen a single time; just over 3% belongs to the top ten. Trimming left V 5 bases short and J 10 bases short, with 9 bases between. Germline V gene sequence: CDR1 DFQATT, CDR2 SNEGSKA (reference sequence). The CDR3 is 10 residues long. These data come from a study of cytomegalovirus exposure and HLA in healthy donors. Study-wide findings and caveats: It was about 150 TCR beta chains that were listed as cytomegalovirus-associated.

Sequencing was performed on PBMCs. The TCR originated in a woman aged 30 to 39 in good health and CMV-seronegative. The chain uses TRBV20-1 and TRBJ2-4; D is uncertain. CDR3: CSAFKGIQYF. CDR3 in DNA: TGCAGTGCTTTTAAAGGGATTCAGTACTTC.